This T cell receptor beta chain is drawn from a study of human T cells and chemical hapten exposure. The study, taken as a whole, reports: Expanded TCRs created a significantly greater count of big CDR3 similarity clusters than controls did.

This clonotype rates as medium-sized. Its matching antigen is unknown. The ends lost 6 bases at V and 5 bases at J; junction bases unmatched: 8. The V gene's germline CDR1 is MDHEN and CDR2 SYDVKM. The CDR3 is 15 residues long. Time point here: patch test 2, 6 weeks after DPC sensitization. Described treatment: therapeutic diphenylcyclopropenone sensitization with weekly scalp DPC. Someone pulled total RNA out of unfractionated whole blood. Each CDR3 protein is one row after TCRdb ran MiXCR on the RACE reads. The table lists 40,000 or so distinct CDR3 sequences, 9.5% to 10% of them singletons, with 14% to 15% in the top ten.

The sequence was obtained from a young woman with alopecia areata. Some clones in this sample may be carry-over from other donors' samples. The chain links TRBV28 to TRBJ2-5, with 11 bases lining up with TRBD2. The sample in question was whole blood, obtained in connection with sensitization to the hapten diphenylcyclopropenone (DPC). DNA of the CDR3: TGTGCCAGCAGGAATAGCGGGGGGGCCGGGGAGACCCAGTACTTC. Amino acids: CASRNSGGAGETQYF.